The 27 T cell receptor beta chains below come from one sample, sequenced in a study of cytomegalovirus exposure and HLA in healthy donors. 13 Jbeta primers and 60 Vbeta primers were used for the PCR. Method: immunoSEQ multiplex PCR; TCRdb's copy keeps in-frame clones and lacks some. The repertoire includes over 200,000 clones, around four fifths of them detected once, and more than 0.45% sits in the top ten. Sequences were obtained from PBMCs. These receptors were taken from a woman in her thirties or forties in good health and CMV-seronegative.

The rearrangement uses TRBV30 and TRBJ1-2, with 10 bases aligning to TRBD1. Germline trimming cut 4 bases from V and 7 bases from J; bases unmatched to any gene: 15. Germline assignment: CDR1 GTSNPN and CDR2 SVGIG (reference sequence). The CDR3 runs to 16 residues. This CDR3 is CAWKVGGDRGRAGYTF. As DNA, the CDR3 is TGTGCCTGGAAAGTAGGGGGGGACAGGGGTCGGGCTGGCTACACCTTC.

The chain joins TRBV7-2 to TRBJ1-2; weak D call: TRBD1 (6 bases). The CDR3 is 13 amino acids. Germline V CDR1 and CDR2: SGHTA, FQGNSA. Trimming removed 3 bases at V and 5 bases at J, with 10 bases between. Written as DNA, the CDR3 is TGTGCCAGCAGCTTCGCAGGGGTGTATGGCTACACCTTC. Translating it yields CASSFAGVYGYTF.

V usage is TRBV27 and J usage is TRBJ1-4; D might be TRBD1 (6 bases). This CDR3 is built from 16 residues. V lost 3 bases and J 5 bases, leaving 16 bases between the germline ends. Germline lookup yields CDR1 MNHEY and CDR2 SMNVEV (reference sequence). Written as DNA, the CDR3 is TGTGCCAGCAGTTTCGACAGGCGAACTTTAAATGAAAAACTGTTTTTT. Protein: CASSFDRRTLNEKLFF.

This clone was recorded only once. This chain uses TRBV5-6 with TRBJ2-5; D might be TRBD2 (5 bases). The ends were cut back, 1 base at V and 3 bases at J, with 7 bases in the middle. Germline CDR1 reads SGHDT; CDR2 reads YYEEEE. The CDR3 contains 13 residues. The chain's CDR3 is CASSLRGEETQYF. The CDR3, as DNA: TGTGCCAGCAGCTTGCGGGGAGAAGAGACCCAGTACTTC.

The gene calls are TRBV6-5 and TRBJ2-3, with TRBD2 as a possible D gene (6 bases). CDR1 and CDR2 from the germline V gene are MNHEY and SVGAGI. Deletions cut 8 bases from V and 5 bases from J, with 11 bases between. The CDR3 has 12 amino acids. Written as DNA, the CDR3 is TGTGCCAGCGGAGGGCGGGGAGATACGCAGTATTTT. Translation gives CASGGRGDTQYF.

This clone was counted once. This rearrangement joins TRBV6-5 to TRBJ2-5; no firm D call. Germline V gives CDR1 MNHEY, CDR2 SVGAGI. V lost 8 bases and J 4 bases, leaving 8 bases between the germline ends. The length of the CDR3 is 11 residues. This chain's CDR3 is CASQSVETQYF. CDR3 nucleotides: TGTGCCAGCCAATCAGTAGAGACCCAGTACTTC.

The chain couples TRBV7-9 to TRBJ2-3; 7 bases fit TRBD2. The CDR3 length is 15 residues. J lost 0 bases, V lost 5 bases, and 5 bases had no gene match. Germline lookup yields CDR1 SEHNR and CDR2 FQNEAQ (reference sequence). This chain's CDR3 is CASSPLAASTDTQYF. CDR3 bases: TGTGCCAGCAGCCCTCTAGCGGCTAGCACAGATACGCAGTATTTT.

In the case of this clone: Without the conserved terminal phenylalanine or tryptophan, this CDR3 likely stems from a read error. The limits of the CDR3 on the DNA are not certain, so only TCRdb's listed CDR3 is given. The rearrangement uses TRBV9 and TRBJ2-4; TRBD1, the table's D call, lacks a check against the DNA. With termini counted, the CDR3 has 12 amino acids. Germline V gene data show CDR1 as SGDLS and CDR2 as YYNGEE. The CDR3: CASSVAGTSTGV.

The chain has TRBV7-9 and TRBJ2-2; TRBD2 agrees at 9 bases. With 4 bases clipped from V and 6 bases from J, the junction kept 9 bases outside the gene matches. Germline V gene sequence: CDR1 SEHNR, CDR2 FQNEAQ (reference sequence). The CDR3 spans 16 residues. The CDR3 is CASSYSGGRLAGELFF. Here the CDR3 DNA reads TGTGCCAGCAGCTACAGCGGGGGGCGCCTGGCCGGGGAGCTGTTTTTT.

The chain joins TRBV13 to TRBJ1-2; D gene ambiguous. With 4 bases removed from V and 5 bases from J, the gap between germline ends came to 8 bases. This CDR3 comprises 12 residues. The germline V gene encodes CDR1 PRHDT and CDR2 FYEKMQ (reference sequence). This CDR3 reads CASSSNRYGYTF. The CDR3 bases are TGTGCCAGCAGCTCCAATCGGTATGGCTACACCTTC.

The chain carries TRBV4-2 and TRBJ2-2, with D tentatively TRBD2 (5 bases). CDR3 length: 16 amino acids. CDR1 and CDR2 from the germline V gene are LGHNA and YNFKEQ. V was trimmed by 0 bases and J by 4 bases, leaving 12 bases between them. The DNA of the CDR3 is TGTGCCAGCAGCCAAGATTTCCCGCGGGCCACCGGGGAGCTGTTTTTT. Protein sequence: CASSQDFPRATGELFF.

The chain employs TRBV6-6 and TRBJ1-6; no clear D. The CDR3 runs to 13 residues. V lost 6 bases to trimming and J lost 7 bases, with 10 bases between them. Germline V gene sequence: CDR1 MNHNY, CDR2 SVGAGI (reference sequence). CDR3 residues: CASSSSENSPLHF. The CDR3 DNA sequence: TGTGCCAGCAGCTCCTCTGAGAATTCACCCCTCCACTTT.

This clone showed up just once. V and J are TRBV29-1 and TRBJ1-1; TRBD1 might be the D (6 bases). CDR3 length: 12 amino acids. V was cut by 4 bases and J by 2 bases, with 8 bases left in between. Germline V gene lookup returns CDR1 SQVTM and CDR2 ANQGSEA. As DNA, the CDR3 is TGCAGCGTTGTGGGGGCAAACACTGAAGCTTTCTTT. Its translation is CSVVGANTEAFF.

In its sample, this clone was seen once. The chain has TRBV7-9 and TRBJ2-7; D perhaps matches TRBD2 (5 bases). Trimming removed 5 bases at V and 7 bases at J, with 15 bases between. CDR3 length: 13 residues. Germline V gene data show CDR1 as SEHNR and CDR2 as FQNEAQ (reference sequence). The chain's CDR3 is CASSQQSRGEQYF. The CDR3 nucleotides are TGTGCCAGCAGCCAACAAAGCCGGGGAGAGCAGTACTTC.

The rearrangement uses TRBV19 and TRBJ1-5, with D uncertain. The germline gives CDR1 LNHDA, CDR2 SQIVND (reference sequence). Trimming took off 7 bases at V and 7 bases at J, with 11 bases between the two ends. This CDR3 is built from 12 residues. The CDR3, as DNA: TGTGCCAGTAAGGAGGGAAGCCAGCCCCAGCATTTT. Translation gives CASKEGSQPQHF.

The V and J genes are TRBV7-2 and TRBJ2-3, with 10 bases aligning to TRBD2. V shed 5 bases, J shed 6 bases, and the junction held 11 bases outside the gene matches. Germline CDR1 and CDR2: SGHTA and FQGNSA. The CDR3 loop spans 16 amino acids. In DNA form, the CDR3 reads TGTGCCAGCAGCCTTCCCCAGCGGGGGGGCGTGGATACGCAGTATTTT. It yields the protein CASSLPQRGGVDTQYF.

This clone turned up a few times. The V and J genes are TRBV4-3 and TRBJ2-7, with 8 nucleotides matching TRBD1. Per the germline V gene, CDR1 is LGHNA and CDR2 is YSLEER. V lost 0 bases, J lost 4 bases, and 8 bases stayed unmatched. The CDR3 has 16 amino acids. CDR3 nucleotides: TGCGCCAGCAGCCAAGATCGGCAGGGGGCGCGGTACGAGCAGTACTTC. As protein: CASSQDRQGARYEQYF.

This rearrangement joins TRBV11-2 to TRBJ1-2, with TRBD1 matching 7 bases. Germline-derived CDR1 and CDR2 are SGHAT and FQNNGV. The V segment lost 7 bases and the J segment 8 bases; nucleotides outside the gene matches: 10. The CDR3 runs 13 residues. In DNA form, the CDR3 reads TGTGCCAGCAACATGCGACAGGGAGACGGCTACACCTTC. This gives the protein CASNMRQGDGYTF.

The chain joins TRBV11-3 to TRBJ2-7, with 7 bases matching TRBD1. V was clipped by 5 bases and J by 0 bases; unmatched bases: 4. Per the germline V gene, CDR1 is SGHNT and CDR2 is YENEEA. The CDR3 sequence is 14 residues long. The CDR3 DNA is TGTGCCAGCAGCGCGACAGGGAACTCCTACGAGCAGTACTTC. This translates into CASSATGNSYEQYF.

This clone was picked up one time. This chain uses TRBV11-2 with TRBJ1-1; 9 nucleotides match TRBD1. Looked up from germline, CDR1 is SGHAT and CDR2 is FQNNGV. V was pared by 1 base and J by 4 bases, with 10 bases of the junction left unmatched. The CDR3 is made up of 17 amino acids. Written as DNA, the CDR3 is TGTGCCAGCAGCTTAGGGGGGACAGGGCCCCGGGGCACTGAAGCTTTCTTT. Protein: CASSLGGTGPRGTEAFF.

J is TRBJ1-2 and V is TRBV6-1, with 7 bases lining up with TRBD1. The J segment lost 4 bases and the V segment lost 5 bases, leaving 7 bases of the junction unmatched. The germline CDR1 and CDR2 sequences are MNHNS and SASEGT. This CDR3 is built from 14 residues. The CDR3: CASSQPGQSYGYTF. The CDR3 DNA reads TGTGCCAGCAGTCAACCGGGACAGAGCTATGGCTACACCTTC.

This clone was counted a few times. The chain recombines TRBV5-4 with TRBJ2-7; D perhaps matches TRBD1 (5 bases). Trimming cost V 4 bases and J 4 bases, with 15 bases left between them. CDR3 length: 14 amino acids. The germline gives CDR1 SGHNT, CDR2 YYREEE (reference sequence). CDR3: CASSRFPQGYEQYF. The CDR3 bases are TGTGCCAGCAGCCGATTCCCCCAGGGTTACGAGCAGTACTTC.

This chain uses TRBV15 with TRBJ2-4, with a possible D match to TRBD1 (5 bases). The CDR3 extends over 14 amino acids. V lost 2 bases to trimming and J lost 3 bases, with 8 bases between them. Germline V gives CDR1 LNHNV, CDR2 YYDKDF (reference sequence). The CDR3: CATSRQGGKNIQYF. As DNA, the CDR3 is TGTGCCACCAGCAGACAGGGTGGCAAAAACATTCAGTACTTC.

The genes are TRBV5-8 and TRBJ1-1; 10 bases are a match to TRBD1. CDR1 and CDR2 (germline): SGHTS, YDEGEE. J gave up 4 bases and V 5 bases, and 14 bases lay outside the gene matches. This CDR3 has 17 amino acids. The CDR3 region is CASRTETGGRRGTEAFF. CDR3 bases: TGTGCCAGCAGAACCGAGACAGGGGGCCGGAGGGGCACTGAAGCTTTCTTT. Full variable domain (missing parts from reference TRBV5-8 and TRBJ1-1): EAGVTQSPTHLIKTRGQQATLRCSPISGHTSVYWYQQALGLGLQFLLWYDEGEERNRGNFPPRFSGRQFPNYSSELNVNALELEDSALYLCASRTETGGRRGTEAFFGQGTRLTVV.

The rearrangement uses TRBV5-4 and TRBJ1-4; TRBD1 agrees at 8 bases. The germline CDR1 and CDR2 sequences are SGHNT and YYREEE (reference sequence). The CDR3 extends over 14 amino acids. V dropped 0 bases and J dropped 8; count of bases not matched to a gene: 3. The CDR3 reads CASSLGTGSEKLFF. CDR3 bases: TGTGCCAGCAGCTTGGGGACAGGGAGCGAAAAACTGTTTTTT.

This chain connects TRBV29-1 to TRBJ2-1, with D perhaps TRBD1 (5 bases). Germline CDR1 SQVTM, CDR2 ANQGSEA. Trimming removed 0 bases at V and 0 bases at J, with 15 bases between. The CDR3 is made up of 17 amino acids. The CDR3 sequence is CSVEDRTVGRSYNEQFF. CDR3 nucleotides: TGCAGCGTTGAAGATCGGACCGTGGGGCGCTCCTACAATGAGCAGTTCTTC.

CDR3 loop: CASSRTVQETQYF. As DNA, the CDR3 is TGTGCCAGCAGCAGGACAGTACAAGAGACCCAGTACTTC. V and J are TRBV7-8 and TRBJ2-5; possibly TRBD1 for D (6 bases). V lost 5 bases, J lost 2 bases, and 9 bases lay in between. The CDR3 consists of 13 residues. Looked up from germline, CDR1 is SGHVS and CDR2 is FQNEAQ.